The 18 T cell receptor beta chains below were found in one sample sequenced in a study of T-cell memory formation after mild COVID-19. MiXCR was run by TCRdb on the 5' RACE reads, yielding one entry per CDR3 protein. The profile covers 300,000 to 400,000 distinct CDR3 sequences, with around 21% appearing a single time and under 15% taken by the ten largest. Sequencing was carried out using PBMCs or a T cell subset sorted from them (not recorded which). The receptors here all came from an adult woman who had mild COVID-19 (a few samples of this study predate the infection). Cell type and time point are not known.

CDR3 nucleotides: TGTGCCAGTAGTATCACAGGGCCCAATCAGCCCCAGCATTTT. Protein: CASSITGPNQPQHF. The rearrangement uses TRBV19 and TRBJ1-5, with a tentative D call TRBD1 (6 bases). Germline V lookup: CDR1 LNHDA, CDR2 SQIVND (reference sequence). V lost 3 bases to trimming and J lost 3 bases, with 9 bases between them. The CDR3 loop spans 14 amino acids. Complete variable domain (other parts from reference TRBV19 and TRBJ1-5): DGGITQSPKYLFRKEGQNVTLSCEQNLNHDAMYWYRQDPGQGLRLIYYSQIVNDFQKGDIAEGYSVSREKKESFPLTVTSAQKNPTAFYLCASSITGPNQPQHFGDGTRLSIL.

CDR3 DNA sequence: TGTGCCAGCAGCTTAGTAGGGCAGGTTAATTCACCCCTCCACTTT. It translates to CASSLVGQVNSPLHF. The rearrangement joins TRBV7-2 to TRBJ1-6; no clear D gene. This CDR3 comprises 15 residues. Trimming took off 1 base at V and 6 bases at J, with 10 bases between the two ends. Germline V lookup: CDR1 SGHTA, CDR2 FQGNSA.

This clonotype has just a few counts. The rearrangement joins TRBV7-2 to TRBJ2-7; 8 bases match TRBD2. CDR1 and CDR2 from the germline V gene are SGHTA and FQGNSA. The CDR3 totals 14 residues. The V segment lost 4 bases and the J segment 4 bases; nucleotides outside the gene matches: 6. CDR3 residues: CASSSRLALYEQYF. In DNA, the CDR3 is TGTGCCAGCAGCTCCCGACTAGCGCTGTACGAGCAGTACTTC.

The rearrangement uses TRBV7-2 and TRBJ1-1; TRBD1 matches at 7 bases. With 8 bases clipped from V and 4 bases from J, the junction kept 10 bases outside the gene matches. Germline CDR1 reads SGHTA; CDR2 reads FQGNSA. The CDR3 runs to 14 residues. The CDR3 here is CASSPRQGGTEAFF. The CDR3 DNA is TGTGCCAGCTCACCACGGCAGGGGGGCACTGAAGCTTTCTTT.

On this clonotype itself: The junction does not match germline at one end; this may be a read error. This chain links TRBV12-3 or TRBV12-4 with TRBJ1-2; D is perhaps TRBD1 (5 bases). This CDR3 spans 15 amino acids. CDR3 amino acids: CASSDRARSDYRYTF. CDR3 DNA sequence: TGTGCCAGCAGCGACAGAGCGAGATCGGACTATCGCTACACCTTC.

This chain links TRBV3-1 with TRBJ2-3; D is possibly TRBD2 (9 bases). Trimming shortened V by 6 bases and J by 3 bases, and 28 bases separated the two germline ends. The CDR3 is made up of 19 amino acids. Germline V gene lookup returns CDR1 LGHDT and CDR2 YNNKEL (reference sequence). Here the CDR3 DNA reads TGTGCCAGCAGTCTACAGACAGGGGCGAGAGCGGGAGGTACAGATACGCAGTATTTT. It codes for CASSLQTGARAGGTDTQYF.

There are a few counts of this clonotype. The chain has TRBV20-1 and TRBJ1-2; TRBD1 matches 7 bases. The V gene's germline CDR1 is DFQATT and CDR2 SNEGSKA (reference sequence). This CDR3 region has 14 residues. The V gene end was trimmed by 6 bases and the J gene end by 5 bases; junction bases not matched to a gene: 12. For the CDR3, the DNA is TGCAGTGCCCAGGGGGGGGGGCTTGGGTATGGCTACACCTTC. Encoded protein: CSAQGGGLGYGYTF.

The chain uses TRBV20-1 and TRBJ2-1; 15 bases match TRBD2. The CDR3 has 16 amino acids. After removal of 4 bases from V and 2 bases from J, the junction contained 3 bases not matched to a gene. Germline CDR1 DFQATT, CDR2 SNEGSKA (reference sequence). In nucleotides, the CDR3 is TGCAGTGCTACCGGGACTAGCGGGGGGCCCTACAATGAGCAGTTCTTC. This gives the protein CSATGTSGGPYNEQFF.

This clonotype occurred many times. CDR3 sequence (DNA): TGTGCCAGCAGCTGGGGGACAGGGGGCAATCAGCCCCAGCATTTT. Protein sequence: CASSWGTGGNQPQHF. The chain links TRBV5-5 to TRBJ1-5; 10 bases align to TRBD1. The CDR3 extends over 15 amino acids. The V gene's germline CDR1 is SGHKS and CDR2 YYEKEE (reference sequence). V was clipped by 3 bases and J by 2 bases; unmatched bases: 2.

The chain joins TRBV9 to TRBJ2-1, with unresolved D. CDR1 and CDR2 from the germline V gene are SGDLS and YYNGEE. Trimming took 0 bases from V and 2 from J, leaving 3 bases between them. The CDR3 is made up of 13 amino acids. The CDR3 region is CASSVDAYNEQFF. CDR3 in DNA: TGTGCCAGCAGCGTAGATGCCTACAATGAGCAGTTCTTC.

This chain uses TRBV12-3 or TRBV12-4 with TRBJ1-6; D gene ambiguous. V lost 1 base and J lost 7, with 5 bases in between. The CDR3 consists of 13 residues. The DNA of the CDR3 is TGTGCCAGCAGTTTAGTCCGAAATTCACCCCTCCACTTT. This codes for CASSLVRNSPLHF.

The chain couples TRBV4-3 to TRBJ1-1; D call uncertain. Germline loops: CDR1 LGHNA, CDR2 YSLEER. With 0 bases removed from V and 5 bases from J, the gap between germline ends came to 13 bases. CDR3 size: 15 residues. Here the CDR3 reads CASSQDYVGRTEAFF. The CDR3 region has the DNA TGCGCCAGCAGCCAAGATTATGTGGGGAGGACTGAAGCTTTCTTT.

This clonotype occurred a few times. The V gene is TRBV3-1, the J gene TRBJ2-4, with no clear D. Between the trimmed V and J ends, which lost 4 bases and 0 bases, there was a span of 13 bases. CDR3 length: 16 amino acids. Germline-derived CDR1 and CDR2 are LGHDT and YNNKEL (reference sequence). The CDR3 region has the DNA TGTGCCAGCAGCCGAACCGCAACAGTAGCCAAAAACATTCAGTACTTC. The encoded protein is CASSRTATVAKNIQYF.

This clonotype has just a few counts. The rearrangement joins TRBV4-3 to TRBJ2-7; the match to TRBD1 covers 10 bases. The CDR3 length is 14 residues. In germline, CDR1 is LGHNA, CDR2 YSLEER. V lost 3 bases and J lost 3; bases outside the gene matches: 2. The CDR3 here is CASSHGQGGYEQYF. The DNA for the CDR3 is TGCGCCAGCAGCCACGGACAGGGGGGCTACGAGCAGTACTTC.

This clonotype showed up many times. The chain couples TRBV7-9 to TRBJ2-5; D is uncertain. From germline, CDR1 is SEHNR and CDR2 FQNEAQ (reference sequence). This CDR3 is built from 12 residues. V gave up 3 bases and J gave up 5 bases, with 7 bases separating them. For the CDR3, the DNA is TGTGCCAGCAGCTTGGGGTTTGAGACCCAGTACTTC. This translates into CASSLGFETQYF.

V usage is TRBV4-3 and J usage is TRBJ2-5, with TRBD1 matching over 10 bases. Per germline, CDR1 LGHNA and CDR2 YSLEER. V lost 4 bases and J lost 4; bases outside the gene matches: 9. There are 16 residues in the CDR3. The CDR3 DNA is TGCGCCAGCAGCCCTCGGGGGGGACAGGGGCGAGAGACCCAGTACTTC. Its protein is CASSPRGGQGRETQYF.

J is TRBJ1-5 and V is TRBV5-1, with 8 bases matching TRBD1. V was clipped by 2 bases and J by 3 bases; unmatched bases: 1. CDR1 SGHRS and CDR2 YFSETQ come from the germline V gene. This CDR3 contains 14 residues. CDR3 sequence: CASSLQGVNQPQHF. Written as DNA, the CDR3 is TGCGCCAGCAGCTTACAGGGGGTCAATCAGCCCCAGCATTTT.

This clonotype was observed a few times. The chain links TRBV7-9 to TRBJ1-2; D not certain. The germline V gene has CDR1 SEHNR and CDR2 FQNEAQ (reference sequence). This CDR3 is 15 amino acids long. Trimming took 1 base from V and 3 from J, leaving 12 bases between them. As DNA, the CDR3 is TGTGCCAGCAGCTTAGTTCAAAAGATTTACTATGGCTACACCTTC. Its translation is CASSLVQKIYYGYTF.